These T cell receptor beta chains were read from a single sample in a study of cytomegalovirus exposure and HLA in healthy donors. Assay: immunoSEQ multiplex PCR; the TCRdb copy retains only in-frame clones and omits some. The data show fewer than 200,000 clones, roughly 86% seen once. Sequenced sample: PBMCs. All receptors derive from a man aged 18 to 29 in good health and CMV-seropositive. The CDR3 runs from the conserved cysteine through the conserved F or W. D genes are given only for firm matches. Clone size appears in some rows only: once, few, many, or a class for an expanded clone.

clone size: NA
J gene: TRBJ2-1
D gene: NA
V gene: TRBV7-9
CDR3 DNA: TGTGCCAGCAGCTTAGGCGGGAACTCCTACAATGAGCAGTTCTTC
CDR3 protein: CASSLGGNSYNEQFF

clone size: NA
J gene: TRBJ2-2
D gene: NA
V gene: TRBV14
CDR3 DNA: TGTGCCAGCAAGAGGCAGGGGAACACCGGGGAGCTGTTTTTT
CDR3 protein: CASKRQGNTGELFF

clone size: NA
J gene: TRBJ2-1
D gene: NA
V gene: TRBV7-3
CDR3 DNA: TGTGCCAGCAGCCCCCCAGGGGCCAATGAGCAGTTCTTC
CDR3 protein: CASSPPGANEQFF

clone size: NA
J gene: TRBJ2-6
D gene: TRBD2
V gene: TRBV27
CDR3 DNA: TGTGCCAGCAGTCCGGGGGGCTCTGGGGCCAACGTCCTGACTTTC
CDR3 protein: CASSPGGSGANVLTF

clone size: once
J gene: TRBJ2-5
D gene: NA
V gene: TRBV27
CDR3 DNA: TGTGCCACCGAGTGGGAGACCCAGTACTTC
CDR3 protein: CATEWETQYF

clone size: NA
J gene: TRBJ1-5
D gene: NA
V gene: TRBV10-3
CDR3 DNA: TGTGCCATCAGTGATGGGGGGGGGAGTGGCAATCAGCCCCAGCATTTT
CDR3 protein: CAISDGGGSGNQPQHF

clone size: NA
J gene: TRBJ2-1
D gene: TRBD1
V gene: TRBV2
CDR3 DNA: TGTGCCAGCAATTTACAGGGGGTTACCTACAATGAGCAGTTCTTC
CDR3 protein: CASNLQGVTYNEQFF

clone size: NA
J gene: TRBJ1-2
D gene: NA
V gene: TRBV6-1
CDR3 DNA: TGTGCCAGCCAGCGCTACAGGGATCCATATGGCTACACCTTC
CDR3 protein: CASQRYRDPYGYTF

clone size: NA
J gene: TRBJ2-5
D gene: TRBD2
V gene: TRBV18
CDR3 DNA: TGTGCCAGCTCACCAACTGGCGGGAGACAAGAGACCCAGTACTTC
CDR3 protein: CASSPTGGRQETQYF

clone size: NA
J gene: TRBJ2-5
D gene: TRBD2
V gene: TRBV27
CDR3 DNA: TGTGCCAGTAACCCCCCTAGCGGGCAAGAGACCCAGTACTTC
CDR3 protein: CASNPPSGQETQYF

clone size: NA
J gene: TRBJ2-7
D gene: NA
V gene: TRBV2
CDR3 DNA: TGTGCCAGCACCCAACGGGACGAGCAGTACTTC
CDR3 protein: CASTQRDEQYF

clone size: NA
J gene: TRBJ1-2
D gene: NA
V gene: TRBV6-1
CDR3 DNA: TGTGCCAGCAGTGAAAGGACCAGGGGAAATTATAACTATGGCTACACCTTC
CDR3 protein: CASSERTRGNYNYGYTF

clone size: once
J gene: TRBJ2-2
D gene: TRBD1
V gene: TRBV7-6
CDR3 DNA: TGTGCCAGCAGCTTTCAACAGGGGGCCGGGGAGCTGTTTTTT
CDR3 protein: CASSFQQGAGELFF

clone size: NA
J gene: TRBJ2-1
D gene: TRBD2
V gene: TRBV7-2
CDR3 DNA: TGTGCCAGGGAGGGAGGGAGTTTGGACAATGAGCAGTTCTTC
CDR3 protein: CAREGGSLDNEQFF

clone size: NA
J gene: TRBJ1-2
D gene: TRBD1
V gene: TRBV5-8
CDR3 DNA: TGTGCCAGCAACCTGGACAGGGCCAACTATGGCTACACCTTC
CDR3 protein: CASNLDRANYGYTF

clone size: NA
J gene: TRBJ1-2
D gene: TRBD1
V gene: TRBV25-1
CDR3 DNA: TGTGCCAGCAGCGAATCGACAGGGCCCCCTCCTAACTATGGCTACACCTTC
CDR3 protein: CASSESTGPPPNYGYTF

clone size: NA
J gene: TRBJ1-5
D gene: NA
V gene: TRBV14
CDR3 DNA: TGTGCCAGCAGCCAACCGGTGAGGGATCAGCCCCAGCATTTT
CDR3 protein: CASSQPVRDQPQHF

clone size: NA
J gene: TRBJ1-5
D gene: NA
V gene: TRBV27
CDR3 DNA: TGTGCCAGCAGCCGGAGGACAGACCTCAATCAGCCCCAGCATTTT
CDR3 protein: CASSRRTDLNQPQHF

clone size: NA
J gene: TRBJ2-3
D gene: TRBD1
V gene: TRBV5-1
CDR3 DNA: TGCGCCAGCAGCGTGACAGGGGGCGAAACAGATACGCAGTATTTT
CDR3 protein: CASSVTGGETDTQYF

clone size: NA
J gene: TRBJ1-3
D gene: NA
V gene: TRBV29-1
CDR3 DNA: TGCAGCGTTGAAGATCTTCGTCAGGGGTTTGGAAACACCATATATTTT
CDR3 protein: CSVEDLRQGFGNTIYF

clone size: NA
J gene: TRBJ2-4
D gene: NA
V gene: TRBV18
CDR3 DNA: TGTGCCAGCTCACCAGGCGGGATAGCCAAAAACATTCAGTACTTC
CDR3 protein: CASSPGGIAKNIQYF

clone size: NA
J gene: TRBJ2-6
D gene: TRBD2
V gene: TRBV7-2
CDR3 DNA: TGTGCCAGCAGCTCATCTAGCGGGAGGGCCTCAGTTGGGGCCAACGTCCTGACTTTC
CDR3 protein: CASSSSSGRASVGANVLTF